This TCR beta chain was retrieved from a study of shared clonotypes between healthy human individuals. The overall study: The people who gave samples were a couple of women and three men aged 18 to 49.

Libraries were prepared by immunoSEQ multiplex PCR; TCRdb keeps only in-frame clonotypes and omits some of them. The sample shows 2 million to 2.5 million clones, around 93% of them seen only once. The V gene end was trimmed by 0 bases and the J gene end by 6 bases; junction bases not matched to a gene: 2. From germline, CDR1 is SGHRS and CDR2 YFSETQ. This CDR3 has 14 residues. This chain connects TRBV5-1 to TRBJ2-2; TRBD1 agrees at 7 bases. The sequence was collected from a man aged 18 to 29 in good health. Some clones in this sample may be carry-over from other donors' samples. Input material: naive CD4+ T cells from PBMCs. Stated subset: CD45RA+ positively selected. CDR3 residues: CASSLVGTAGELFF. The CDR3 DNA reads TGCGCCAGCAGCTTGGTGGGGACAGCCGGGGAGCTGTTTTTT.